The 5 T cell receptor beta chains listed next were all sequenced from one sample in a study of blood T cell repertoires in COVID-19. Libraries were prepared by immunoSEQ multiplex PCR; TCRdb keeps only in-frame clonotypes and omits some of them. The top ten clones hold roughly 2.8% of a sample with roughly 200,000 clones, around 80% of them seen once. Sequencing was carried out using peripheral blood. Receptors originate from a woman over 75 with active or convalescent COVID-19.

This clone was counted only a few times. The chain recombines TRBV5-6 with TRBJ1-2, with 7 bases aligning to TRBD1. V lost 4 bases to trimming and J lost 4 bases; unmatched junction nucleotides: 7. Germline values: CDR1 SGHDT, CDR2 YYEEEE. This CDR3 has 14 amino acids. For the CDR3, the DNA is TGTGCCAGCAGCCGTCGGACAGGAACCTATGGCTACACCTTC. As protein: CASSRRTGTYGYTF.

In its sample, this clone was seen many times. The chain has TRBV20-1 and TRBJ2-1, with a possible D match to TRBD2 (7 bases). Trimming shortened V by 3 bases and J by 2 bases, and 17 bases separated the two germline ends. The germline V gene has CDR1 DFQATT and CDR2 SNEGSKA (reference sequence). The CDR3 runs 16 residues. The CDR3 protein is CSASLWGGQTYNEQFF. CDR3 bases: TGCAGTGCTAGTCTGTGGGGGGGGCAAACCTACAATGAGCAGTTCTTC.

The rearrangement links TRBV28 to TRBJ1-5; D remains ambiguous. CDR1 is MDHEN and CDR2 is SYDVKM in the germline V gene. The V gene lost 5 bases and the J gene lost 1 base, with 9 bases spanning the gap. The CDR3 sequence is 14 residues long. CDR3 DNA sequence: TGTGCCAGCAGTACTTACGCAAGCAATCAGCCCCAGCATTTT. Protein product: CASSTYASNQPQHF.

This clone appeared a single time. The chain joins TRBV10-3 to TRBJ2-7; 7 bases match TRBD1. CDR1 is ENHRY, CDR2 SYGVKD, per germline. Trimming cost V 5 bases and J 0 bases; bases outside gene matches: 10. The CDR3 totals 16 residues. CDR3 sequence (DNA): TGTGCCATCAGTACCGATCGGGACAGCATCTCCTACGAGCAGTACTTC. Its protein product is CAISTDRDSISYEQYF.

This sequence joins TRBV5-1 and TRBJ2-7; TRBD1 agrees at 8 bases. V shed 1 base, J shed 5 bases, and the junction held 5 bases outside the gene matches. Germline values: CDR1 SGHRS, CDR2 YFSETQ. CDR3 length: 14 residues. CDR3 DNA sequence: TGCGCCAGCAGCTTGCTGACAGGGGCTCACGAGCAGTACTTC. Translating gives CASSLLTGAHEQYF.